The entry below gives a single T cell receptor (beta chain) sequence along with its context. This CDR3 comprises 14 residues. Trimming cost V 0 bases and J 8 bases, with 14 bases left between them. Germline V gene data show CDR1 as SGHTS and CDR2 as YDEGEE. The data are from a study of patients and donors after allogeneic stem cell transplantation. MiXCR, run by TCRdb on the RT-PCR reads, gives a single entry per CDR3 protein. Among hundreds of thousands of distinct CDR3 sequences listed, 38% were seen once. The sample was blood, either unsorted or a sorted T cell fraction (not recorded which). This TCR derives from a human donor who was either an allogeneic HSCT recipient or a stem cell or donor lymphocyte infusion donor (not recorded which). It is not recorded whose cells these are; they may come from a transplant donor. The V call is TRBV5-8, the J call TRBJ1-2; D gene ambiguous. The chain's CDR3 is CASSLGPSGGGYTF. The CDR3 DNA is TGTGCCAGCAGCTTGGGGCCGTCAGGTGGCGGCTACACCTTC.